The TCR beta chain described here comes from a study of blood T cell repertoires in COVID-19. CDR3 length: 14 residues. V was pared by 4 bases and J by 8 bases, with 17 bases between. From germline, CDR1 is MNHEY and CDR2 SMNVEV (reference sequence). TCRdb keeps only in-frame clones here, not all; method: immunoSEQ multiplex PCR. Here the sample spans over 75,000 clones, more than 65% being singletons. The specimen sequenced was peripheral blood. The chain employs TRBV27 and TRBJ1-2; D might be TRBD1 (5 bases). This clonotype was obtained from a human donor in a cohort sampled during active COVID-19. CDR3 residues: CASSSPQGPGGYTF. The CDR3 DNA follows: TGTGCCAGCAGTTCGCCCCAGGGCCCTGGGGGCTACACCTTC.